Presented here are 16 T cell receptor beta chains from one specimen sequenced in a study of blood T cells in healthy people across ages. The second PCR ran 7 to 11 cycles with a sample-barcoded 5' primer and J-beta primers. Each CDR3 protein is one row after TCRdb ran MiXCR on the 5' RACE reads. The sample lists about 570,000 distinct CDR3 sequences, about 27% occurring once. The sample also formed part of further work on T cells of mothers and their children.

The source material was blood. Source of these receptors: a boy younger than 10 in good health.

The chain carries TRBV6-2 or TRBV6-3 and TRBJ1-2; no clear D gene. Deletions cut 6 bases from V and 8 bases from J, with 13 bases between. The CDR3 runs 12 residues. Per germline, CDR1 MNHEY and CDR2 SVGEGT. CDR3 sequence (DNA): TGTGCCAGCAGCCACCTTCGGGCGGGCTACACCTTC. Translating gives CASSHLRAGYTF.

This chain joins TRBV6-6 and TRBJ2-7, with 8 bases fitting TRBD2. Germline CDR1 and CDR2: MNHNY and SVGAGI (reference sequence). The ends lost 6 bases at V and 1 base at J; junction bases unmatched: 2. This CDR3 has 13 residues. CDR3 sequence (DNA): TGTGCCAGCAGAGGGACTAGGTCCTACGAGCAGTACTTC. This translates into CASRGTRSYEQYF.

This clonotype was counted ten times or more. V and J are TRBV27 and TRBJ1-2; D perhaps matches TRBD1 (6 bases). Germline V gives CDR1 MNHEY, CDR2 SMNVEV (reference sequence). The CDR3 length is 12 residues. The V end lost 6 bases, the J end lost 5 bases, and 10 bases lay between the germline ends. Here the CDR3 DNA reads TGTGCCAGCAGAGGGGGGGGATATGGCTACACCTTC. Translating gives CASRGGGYGYTF.

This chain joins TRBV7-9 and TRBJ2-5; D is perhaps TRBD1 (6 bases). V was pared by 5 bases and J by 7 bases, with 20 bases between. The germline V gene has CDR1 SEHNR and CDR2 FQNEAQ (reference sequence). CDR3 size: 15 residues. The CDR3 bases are TGTGCCAGCAGCCGGGACACCCGGTGGATTGGGACCCAGTACTTC. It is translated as CASSRDTRWIGTQYF. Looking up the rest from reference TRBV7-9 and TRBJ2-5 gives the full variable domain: DTGVSQNPRHKITKRGQNVTFRCDPISEHNRLYWYRQTLGQGPEFLTYFQNEAQLEKSRLLSDRFSAERPKGSFSTLEIQRTEQGDSAMYLCASSRDTRWIGTQYFGPGTRLLVL.

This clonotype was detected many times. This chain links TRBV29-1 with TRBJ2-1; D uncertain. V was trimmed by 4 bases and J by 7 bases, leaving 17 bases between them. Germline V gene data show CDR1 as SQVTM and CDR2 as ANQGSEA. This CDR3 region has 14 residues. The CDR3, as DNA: TGCAGCGTTGCCTCTGGGTACTTTATGAATGAGCAGTTCTTC. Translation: CSVASGYFMNEQFF.

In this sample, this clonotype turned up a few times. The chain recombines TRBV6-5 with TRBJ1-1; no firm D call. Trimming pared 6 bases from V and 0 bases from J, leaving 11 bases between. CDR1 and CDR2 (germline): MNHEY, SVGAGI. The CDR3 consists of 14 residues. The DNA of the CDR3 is TGTGCCAGCAGGCGGTGGCAGCTGAACACTGAAGCTTTCTTT. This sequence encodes CASRRWQLNTEAFF.

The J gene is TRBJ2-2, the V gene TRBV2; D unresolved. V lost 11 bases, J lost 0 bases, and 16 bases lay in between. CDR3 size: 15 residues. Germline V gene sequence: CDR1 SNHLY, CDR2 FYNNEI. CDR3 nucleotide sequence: TGTGCCGCAAGACCGCCAGACTCGAACACCGGGGAGCTGTTTTTT. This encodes CAARPPDSNTGELFF. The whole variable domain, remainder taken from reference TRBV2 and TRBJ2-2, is EPEVTQTPSHQVTQMGQEVILRCVPISNHLYFYWYRQILGQKVEFLVSFYNNEISEKSEIFDDQFSVERPDGSNFTLKIRSTKLEDSAMYFCAARPPDSNTGELFFGEGSRLTVL.

The CDR3 here is CASTDPRRGETQYF. As DNA, the CDR3 is TGTGCCAGCACCGACCCGAGGAGGGGAGAGACCCAGTACTTC. The chain carries TRBV6-6 and TRBJ2-5; a weak D match, TRBD2 (6 bases). This CDR3 has 14 amino acids. The germline CDR1 and CDR2 sequences are MNHNY and SVGAGI (reference sequence). The V and J ends lost 7 bases and 4 bases respectively, with 16 bases between them.

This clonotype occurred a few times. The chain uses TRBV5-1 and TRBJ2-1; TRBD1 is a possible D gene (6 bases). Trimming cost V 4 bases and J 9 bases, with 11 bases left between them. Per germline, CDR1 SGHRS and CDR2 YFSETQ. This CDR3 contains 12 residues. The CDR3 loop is CASSTTGSEQFF. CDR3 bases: TGCGCCAGCAGCACGACAGGTAGTGAGCAGTTCTTC.

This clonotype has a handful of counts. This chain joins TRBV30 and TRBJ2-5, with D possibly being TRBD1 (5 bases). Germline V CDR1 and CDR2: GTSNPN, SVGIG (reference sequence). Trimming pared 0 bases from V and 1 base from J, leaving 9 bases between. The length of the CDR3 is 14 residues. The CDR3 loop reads CAWSVRALQETQYF. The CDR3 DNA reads TGTGCCTGGAGTGTCAGGGCGCTCCAAGAGACCCAGTACTTC. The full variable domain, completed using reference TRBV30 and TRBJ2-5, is SQTIHQWPATLVQPVGSPLSLECTVEGTSNPNLYWYRQAAGRGLQLLFYSVGIGQISSEVPQNLSASRPQDRQFILSSKKLLLSDSGFYLCAWSVRALQETQYFGPGTRLLVL.

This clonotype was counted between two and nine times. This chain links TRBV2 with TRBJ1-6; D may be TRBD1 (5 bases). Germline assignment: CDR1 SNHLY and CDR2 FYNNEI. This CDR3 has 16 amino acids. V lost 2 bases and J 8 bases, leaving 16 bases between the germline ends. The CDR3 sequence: CASSESRGRPDSPLHF. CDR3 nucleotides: TGTGCCAGCAGTGAAAGTAGGGGCAGGCCCGATTCACCCCTCCACTTT.

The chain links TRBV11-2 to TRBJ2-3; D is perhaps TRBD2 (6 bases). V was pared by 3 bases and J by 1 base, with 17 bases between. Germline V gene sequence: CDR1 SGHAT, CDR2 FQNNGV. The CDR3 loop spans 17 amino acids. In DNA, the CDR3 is TGTGCCAGCAGCTTTCGGCCTGGCGGGACGGGCACAGATACGCAGTATTTT. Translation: CASSFRPGGTGTDTQYF.

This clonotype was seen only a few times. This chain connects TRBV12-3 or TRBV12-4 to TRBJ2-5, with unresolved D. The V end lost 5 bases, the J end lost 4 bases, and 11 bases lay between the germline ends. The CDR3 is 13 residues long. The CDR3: CASSMVPGETQYF. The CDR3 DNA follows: TGTGCCAGCAGTATGGTCCCGGGAGAGACCCAGTACTTC.

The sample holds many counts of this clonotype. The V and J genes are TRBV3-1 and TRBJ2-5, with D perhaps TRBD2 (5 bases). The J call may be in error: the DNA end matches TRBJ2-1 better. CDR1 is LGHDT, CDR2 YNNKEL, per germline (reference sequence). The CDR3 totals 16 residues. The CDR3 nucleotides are TGTGCCAGCAGCGACAACCCGGGATTATTGGCCAATGAGCAGTTCTTC. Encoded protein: CASSDNPGLLANEQFF.

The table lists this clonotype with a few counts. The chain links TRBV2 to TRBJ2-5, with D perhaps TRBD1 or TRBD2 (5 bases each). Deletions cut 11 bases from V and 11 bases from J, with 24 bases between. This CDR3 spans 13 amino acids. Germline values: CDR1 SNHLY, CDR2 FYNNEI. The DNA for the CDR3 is TGTGCCCTTCGAAGGTGGTGGGTTGAGGGGCAGTACTTC. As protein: CALRRWWVEGQYF.

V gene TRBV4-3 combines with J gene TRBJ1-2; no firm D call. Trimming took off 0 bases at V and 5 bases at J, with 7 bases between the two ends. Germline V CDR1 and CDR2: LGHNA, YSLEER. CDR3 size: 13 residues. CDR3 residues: CASSQDEDYGYTF. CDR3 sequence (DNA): TGCGCCAGCAGCCAAGATGAGGATTATGGCTACACCTTC.